These T cell receptor beta chains were read from a single sample in a study of blood T cell repertoires in COVID-19. This table comes from immunoSEQ multiplex PCR, and its TCRdb copy is limited to in-frame clones, with some not included. The repertoire holds 65,000 to 90,000 clones, with less than 85% as singletons. Sequencing input: peripheral blood. All receptors come from a man between 65 and 85 years old with active or convalescent COVID-19. Both conserved end residues are trimmed from each CDR3. A D gene is named only where the DNA matches it firmly.

V gene | D gene | CDR3 protein
TRBV2 | TRBD1 | ASKRTGVRDEQF
TRBV30 | NA | AWGQMNTEAF
TRBV7-2 | TRBD1 | ASSRDRVNEKLF
TRBV28 | NA | ASSPAPLDGLYEQY
TRBV3-1/TRBV3-2 | TRBD1 | ASSTGDAGELF
TRBV30 | NA | AWSRPSDSTDTQY
TRBV5-1 | NA | ASSLDPGPGQPQH
TRBV5-1 | TRBD1 | ASSPGQGADTQY
TRBV2 | TRBD2 | ASTRGGGDTQY
TRBV3-1/TRBV3-2 | TRBD1 | ASSLETGGRNGYT
TRBV5-1 | TRBD2 | ASSWSLAGGNTDTQY
TRBV5-6 | NA | ASSLNRGTGEETQY
TRBV5-1 | NA | ASRQSTANTEAF
TRBV30 | NA | AWSRIREKLF
TRBV2 | NA | ASSEGRQYNSPLH
TRBV5-1 | NA | ASSLIGSGQVNSPLH
TRBV18 | TRBD1 | ASSPSGGQGAREQY
TRBV9 | NA | ASSVEGLRTEQF
TRBV19 | TRBD2 | ASSMLAGVGETQY
TRBV6-5 | TRBD1 | ASSSGTGENTQY
TRBV11-3 | TRBD1 | AIDRGSYGYT
TRBV28 | TRBD1 | ASSLGGLQGGELF
TRBV3-1/TRBV3-2 | NA | ASSQRQRTTGELF
TRBV3-1/TRBV3-2 | TRBD1 | ASSKQGIHNSPLH
TRBV28 | NA | ASSLAGHGNSPLH
TRBV6-1 | NA | ASSDRKNSPLH
TRBV7-6 | TRBD1 | ASSLYSGGEEQY
TRBV13 | NA | ASSTYRNYGYT
TRBV19 | TRBD1 | ASRVTGTKYQPQH
TRBV7-7 | TRBD2 | ASTGGGHQETQY
TRBV7-8 | TRBD1 | ASSARGQGSWNEQF
TRBV24-1 | NA | ATSESQGSGSEQY
TRBV25-1 | TRBD1 | ASSERQGLFSEAF
TRBV6-5 | TRBD1 | ASRKTGGADTQY